The 17 T cell receptor beta chains given below trace back to one sample, sequenced in a study of CD8 T cells in ankylosing spondylitis. Study-wide points: A motif in TCR beta, a set of eight or nine highly homologous variants, appeared characteristic of ankylosing spondylitis blood.

TCRdb recomputed calls from the 5' RACE reads with MiXCR, one row per CDR3 protein. This sample yields fewer than 550,000 distinct CDR3 sequences, of which approximately 5.3% are seen a single time; approximately 3.5% belongs to the top ten. Antigen specificity for these receptors is unknown. Sequenced sample: blood, either unsorted or a sorted T cell fraction (not recorded which). These receptors all stem from a male donor with ankylosing spondylitis.

This clonotype was seen ten or more times. The rearrangement links TRBV18 to TRBJ1-1, with D possibly matching TRBD1 (6 bases). This CDR3 is 14 amino acids long. Trimming shortened V by 6 bases and J by 0 bases, and 11 bases separated the two germline ends. Germline CDR1 and CDR2: KGHSH and LQKENI. In nucleotides, the CDR3 is TGTGCCAGCTCCAGGACAGACGTGAACACTGAAGCTTTCTTT. As protein: CASSRTDVNTEAFF.

Ten or more counts support this clonotype. This sequence joins TRBV15 and TRBJ1-5, with TRBD1 as a possible D gene (6 bases). CDR1 is LNHNV, CDR2 YYDKDF, per germline (reference sequence). This CDR3 is built from 16 residues. V was clipped by 1 base and J by 0 bases, with 10 bases between them. The CDR3 here is CATSRGGQGSNQPQHF. The CDR3 DNA is TGTGCCACCAGCAGAGGGGGGCAGGGTAGCAATCAGCCCCAGCATTTT.

This clonotype appeared many times. The chain joins TRBV27 to TRBJ1-5; D unresolved. The CDR3 contains 15 residues. V lost 2 bases, J lost 4 bases, and 12 bases lay in between. Germline V gene sequence: CDR1 MNHEY, CDR2 SMNVEV (reference sequence). The CDR3 nucleotides read TGTGCCAGCAGTTTAGATTGGATAGCAAATCAGCCCCAGCATTTT. Translated, it gives CASSLDWIANQPQHF.

There are a few counts of this clonotype. This chain connects TRBV29-1 to TRBJ2-3, with 7 bases matching TRBD1. CDR1 SQVTM and CDR2 ANQGSEA come from the germline V gene. V lost 2 bases, J lost 7 bases, and 3 bases stayed unmatched. This CDR3 is 12 amino acids long. This CDR3 is CSVERDSNTQYF. The CDR3 region has the DNA TGCAGCGTTGAAAGGGACAGCAATACGCAGTATTTT.

In its sample, this clonotype was seen many times. The V and J genes are TRBV29-1 and TRBJ2-5; 8 nucleotides align to TRBD2. The CDR3 has 14 residues. The trim removed 6 bases at V and 3 bases at J, leaving 9 bases unmatched. Germline V gene data show CDR1 as SQVTM and CDR2 as ANQGSEA. DNA of the CDR3: TGCAGCGTGGTGGTCCGGGGGGGGGAAGAGACCCAGTACTTC. Translation gives CSVVVRGGEETQYF.

Ten or more counts support this clonotype. The chain links TRBV29-1 to TRBJ2-3; TRBD1 or TRBD2 may be the D gene (5 bases each). Germline-derived CDR1 and CDR2 are SQVTM and ANQGSEA. Trimming took off 4 bases at V and 4 bases at J, with 12 bases between the two ends. The CDR3 covers 13 residues. The CDR3 sequence: CSVGGRTADTQYF. CDR3 coding DNA: TGCAGCGTTGGGGGGAGAACCGCAGATACGCAGTATTTT.

This clonotype was found many times. The chain recombines TRBV20-1 with TRBJ1-2; 7 positions match TRBD1. This CDR3 spans 12 amino acids. Germline V lookup: CDR1 DFQATT, CDR2 SNEGSKA (reference sequence). J was trimmed by 8 bases and V by 6 bases; bases with no gene match: 9. The CDR3 region has the DNA TGCAGTGCCAGGACAGGACGAAAAGGCTACACCTTC. Its translation: CSARTGRKGYTF.

This clonotype was seen more than once but under ten times. The chain joins TRBV28 to TRBJ2-2; the D call may be TRBD1 or TRBD2 (5 bases each). The CDR3 extends over 16 amino acids. Germline V CDR1 and CDR2: MDHEN, SYDVKM. The V end lost 2 bases, the J end lost 0 bases, and 10 bases lay between the germline ends. The CDR3 spells CASSLNGATNTGELFF. CDR3 coding DNA: TGTGCCAGCAGTTTAAACGGGGCCACGAACACCGGGGAGCTGTTTTTT.

This clonotype occurred a few times. The chain combines TRBV3-1 with TRBJ2-2, with 10 bases that match TRBD2. The CDR3 sequence is 19 residues long. The junction had 11 bases not matched to a gene; V was cut back by 2 bases and J by 2 bases. CDR1 and CDR2 from the germline V gene are LGHDT and YNNKEL (reference sequence). Here the CDR3 DNA reads TGTGCCAGCAGCCAAACTTTCCCCACTAGCGGGACCAACACCGGGGAGCTGTTTTTT. This codes for CASSQTFPTSGTNTGELFF.

This clonotype occurred many times. The chain uses TRBV27 and TRBJ2-1; D uncertain. CDR1 and CDR2 from the germline V gene are MNHEY and SMNVEV (reference sequence). The V and J ends lost 8 bases and 4 bases respectively, with 12 bases between them. This CDR3 contains 13 residues. This chain's CDR3 is CASGRDTYNEQFF. CDR3 nucleotide sequence: TGTGCCAGCGGCCGAGACACTTACAATGAGCAGTTCTTC.

This clonotype was seen ten or more times. The gene calls are TRBV20-1 and TRBJ2-1; D is perhaps TRBD2 (6 bases). Trimming shortened V by 6 bases and J by 4 bases, and 19 bases separated the two germline ends. Germline loops: CDR1 DFQATT, CDR2 SNEGSKA (reference sequence). There are 15 residues in the CDR3. The CDR3 region is CSAMRRRSGYNEQFF. CDR3 nucleotides: TGCAGTGCCATGAGACGGCGGAGCGGGTACAATGAGCAGTTCTTC.

Ten or more counts support this clonotype. This chain connects TRBV7-2 to TRBJ2-4, with D perhaps matching TRBD1 (5 bases). The CDR3 has 14 residues. The V gene's germline CDR1 is SGHTA and CDR2 FQGNSA. Trimming cost V 6 bases and J 7 bases, with 16 bases left between them. As DNA, the CDR3 is TGTGCCAGCAGTGTAGGGGCCAAGAGGAACATTCAGTACTTC. Amino acids: CASSVGAKRNIQYF.

This clonotype was picked up many times. V gene TRBV11-2 combines with J gene TRBJ1-6; D uncertain. CDR1 and CDR2 (germline): SGHAT, FQNNGV. The CDR3 runs 18 residues. Trimming took 5 bases from V and 1 from J, leaving 18 bases between them. CDR3 residues: CASSPLPNVWSYNSPLHF. CDR3 DNA sequence: TGTGCCAGCAGCCCTCTCCCCAACGTGTGGTCCTATAATTCACCCCTCCACTTT.

This clonotype was seen repeatedly, ten times or more. CDR3 loop: CSVEGSGVDGYTF. CDR3 DNA: TGCAGCGTTGAAGGATCAGGGGTGGACGGCTACACCTTC. V gene TRBV29-1 combines with J gene TRBJ1-2, with a possible D match to TRBD1 (6 bases). The CDR3 runs to 13 residues. Germline-derived CDR1 and CDR2 are SQVTM and ANQGSEA. V was shortened by 1 base and J by 8 bases, with 14 bases between the two germline ends.

This clonotype was found many times. J is TRBJ2-3 and V is TRBV6-1; D gene ambiguous. The V gene lost 2 bases and the J gene lost 2 bases, with 5 bases spanning the gap. CDR3 length: 13 residues. Per the germline V gene, CDR1 is MNHNS and CDR2 is SASEGT. CDR3 coding DNA: TGTGCCAGCAGTGAATTCCCCACAGATACGCAGTATTTT. Its translation: CASSEFPTDTQYF.

The CDR3 loop is CSATREGLRTDTQYF. CDR3 DNA: TGCAGTGCTACAAGGGAGGGGCTCCGCACAGATACGCAGTATTTT. The rearrangement joins TRBV20-1 to TRBJ2-3, with TRBD2 matching over 7 bases. After removal of 4 bases from V and 1 base from J, the junction contained 8 bases not matched to a gene. Germline values: CDR1 DFQATT, CDR2 SNEGSKA (reference sequence). The CDR3 sequence is 15 residues long.

In this sample, this clonotype turned up many times. The chain joins TRBV6-1 to TRBJ2-7; 11 positions match TRBD2. With V trimmed by 6 bases and J by 5 bases, 6 bases remained unmatched. Germline lookup yields CDR1 MNHNS and CDR2 SASEGT. The CDR3 totals 14 residues. The CDR3 DNA follows: TGTGCCAGCAGCCAGACTAGCGGGAAGAACGAGCAGTACTTC. It translates to CASSQTSGKNEQYF.